The present T cell receptor (beta chain) was sequenced within a study of radiotherapy plus CTLA-4 blockade in lung cancer. CTLA-4 blockade using ipilimumab, together with focal radiation, was received by patients with chemo-refractory metastatic non-small-cell lung cancer. Profiling relied on immunoSEQ multiplex PCR, and the TCRdb table lists in-frame clones only, not all of them. The sample includes about 59,000 clones, approximately 84% of them seen just once. Germline lookup yields CDR1 MNHEY and CDR2 SVGAGI. This CDR3 contains 15 residues. The TCR was taken from a human donor with non-small cell lung cancer whose response to radiotherapy plus ipilimumab could not be evaluated. The V and J genes are TRBV6-5 and TRBJ2-5; 9 nucleotides match TRBD2. The J call may be in error: the DNA end matches TRBJ2-7 better. This sample comprised peripheral blood, obtained from a patient treated with radiotherapy plus ipilimumab. CDR3 DNA sequence: TGTGCCAGCAGTTACCCCGCGGGAGGGCGATACGAGCAGTACTTC. Translation: CASSYPAGGRYEQYF.